These 26 T cell receptor beta chains were sequenced from one sample in a study of OX40 agonist ivuxolimab in advanced cancers. Here immunoSEQ multiplex PCR was the method, and the copy in TCRdb shows in-frame clones only, minus some. The data contain over 5,500 clones, around 86% of them seen just once; the ten biggest clones take up 70% to 75%. Sample: CD4+ or CD8+ T cells sorted from blood, taken in a trial of the OX40 agonist ivuxolimab. These receptors all stem from an adult with an advanced solid tumor such as melanoma, head and neck, liver or kidney cancer.

The CDR3 DNA reads TGTGCCAGCAGCTTAGCAGGGGCCGGAGGCTATGGCTACACCTTC. Its protein product is CASSLAGAGGYGYTF. The rearrangement uses TRBV7-2 and TRBJ1-2, with a tentative D call TRBD1 (5 bases). V dropped 0 bases and J dropped 4 bases, with 12 bases sitting between them. The germline V gene has CDR1 SGHTA and CDR2 FQGNSA. The CDR3 covers 15 residues.

This chain joins TRBV15 and TRBJ1-4; no firm D call. The CDR3 runs to 15 residues. Trimming took 3 bases from V and 8 from J, leaving 16 bases between them. Per the germline V gene, CDR1 is LNHNV and CDR2 is YYDKDF (reference sequence). CDR3 nucleotide sequence: TGTGCCACCAGCAGTGTCCGGGAGGGAGAGGAAAAACTGTTTTTT. Translating it yields CATSSVREGEEKLFF.

V is TRBV2 and J is TRBJ2-5; 8 nucleotides line up with TRBD2. Germline trimming cut 7 bases from V and 2 bases from J; bases unmatched to any gene: 9. Germline V CDR1 and CDR2: SNHLY, FYNNEI. The CDR3 spans 15 residues. The CDR3 DNA reads TGTGCCAGCACCTTCCCCACTAGCGGACAAGAGACCCAGTACTTC. Translated, it gives CASTFPTSGQETQYF.

The chain uses TRBV4-2 and TRBJ2-3; D may be TRBD1 or TRBD2 (5 bases each). Germline V gene sequence: CDR1 LGHNA, CDR2 YNFKEQ. This CDR3 is 16 amino acids long. V was shortened by 3 bases and J by 5 bases, with 18 bases between the two germline ends. As DNA, the CDR3 is TGTGCCAGCAGCCAGAAACTAGGGGCGGAGGTAGATACGCAGTATTTT. This sequence encodes CASSQKLGAEVDTQYF.

The CDR3 region is CASSPTGTTDEQYF. CDR3 sequence (DNA): TGTGCCAGCTCACCGACCGGGACTACGGACGAGCAGTACTTC. The V call is TRBV18, the J call TRBJ2-7, with 7 bases lining up with TRBD2. The CDR3 has 14 residues. The germline gives CDR1 KGHSH, CDR2 LQKENI. The V segment lost 3 bases and the J segment 5 bases; nucleotides outside the gene matches: 7.

This chain uses TRBV7-9 with TRBJ2-3; TRBD2 aligns across 9 bases. The CDR3 is made up of 16 amino acids. V trimming: 4 bases; J trimming: 4 bases; junction bases outside the gene matches: 9. Germline V CDR1 and CDR2: SEHNR, FQNEAQ (reference sequence). The CDR3: CASSSPAGGFADTQYF. In nucleotides, the CDR3 is TGTGCCAGCAGCTCCCCCGCGGGAGGGTTCGCAGATACGCAGTATTTT.

The V gene is TRBV27, the J gene TRBJ2-7; 7 bases are shared with TRBD1. Per the germline V gene, CDR1 is MNHEY and CDR2 is SMNVEV (reference sequence). Germline trimming cut 11 bases from V and 4 bases from J; bases unmatched to any gene: 11. The CDR3 is 13 residues long. CDR3 coding DNA: TGTGCCTCCCAAAACCGGGACAGTTACGAGCAGTACTTC. It yields the protein CASQNRDSYEQYF.

This rearrangement joins TRBV19 to TRBJ2-3; no clear D. V gave up 4 bases and J gave up 5 bases, with 13 bases separating them. Germline V gives CDR1 LNHDA, CDR2 SQIVND (reference sequence). CDR3 length: 14 amino acids. The CDR3 bases are TGTGCCAGTAGTAGGGGTCTTTGGGGAGATACGCAGTATTTT. Amino acids: CASSRGLWGDTQYF.

The chain uses TRBV7-6 and TRBJ1-1; D is uncertain. V gave up 2 bases and J gave up 3 bases, with 10 bases separating them. This CDR3 has 14 amino acids. Germline V lookup: CDR1 SGHVS, CDR2 FNYEAQ. The DNA of the CDR3 is TGTGCCAGCAGCTTAAATGAGGTTTACACTGAAGCTTTCTTT. Its translation: CASSLNEVYTEAFF.

This clone has only one observation. The chain uses TRBV7-6 and TRBJ2-3; D is unclear. V lost 5 bases, J lost 1 base, and 13 bases lay in between. This CDR3 comprises 15 residues. The germline gives CDR1 SGHVS, CDR2 FNYEAQ. The CDR3 loop is CASSVSTRRTDTQYF. DNA for the CDR3: TGTGCCAGCAGCGTTTCTACCAGGCGCACAGATACGCAGTATTTT.

V gene TRBV7-9 combines with J gene TRBJ2-3; 7 nucleotides match TRBD2. Germline V gene lookup returns CDR1 SEHNR and CDR2 FQNEAQ (reference sequence). V trimming: 5 bases; J trimming: 5 bases; junction bases outside the gene matches: 7. The CDR3 runs 14 residues. Here the CDR3 DNA reads TGTGCCAGCAGCCCCGGACTAGGGGAAGATACGCAGTATTTT. Translated, it gives CASSPGLGEDTQYF.

This clone has only a few counts. This sequence joins TRBV9 and TRBJ2-3; 9 nucleotides match TRBD1. V was pared by 3 bases and J by 1 base, with 6 bases of the junction left unmatched. Germline V lookup: CDR1 SGDLS, CDR2 YYNGEE. The CDR3 spans 16 residues. CDR3: CASSGTGGSGTDTQYF. CDR3 nucleotides: TGTGCCAGCAGCGGCACAGGGGGCAGCGGCACAGATACGCAGTATTTT.

The chain has TRBV28 and TRBJ1-4; D unclear. This CDR3 contains 16 residues. The germline gives CDR1 MDHEN, CDR2 SYDVKM. Trimming removed 7 bases from V and 1 base from J, with 16 bases in between. The CDR3 nucleotides read TGTGCCAGCACCCAAAGGCAAAAAGTAACTAATGAAAAACTGTTTTTT. Translation gives CASTQRQKVTNEKLFF.

The rearrangement links TRBV4-2 to TRBJ2-3; D is ambiguous. The CDR3 runs to 13 residues. The germline CDR1 and CDR2 sequences are LGHNA and YNFKEQ. Trimming stripped 5 bases from V and 1 base from J, with 7 bases between. CDR3 nucleotides: TGTGCCAGCAGCTTGTGGGGCACAGATACGCAGTATTTT. Translating it yields CASSLWGTDTQYF.

This chain uses TRBV15 with TRBJ2-7; D remains unclear. The length of the CDR3 is 12 residues. Trimming stripped 4 bases from V and 5 bases from J, with 9 bases between. Germline CDR1 LNHNV, CDR2 YYDKDF (reference sequence). The CDR3 loop reads CATSMNYNEQYF. DNA for the CDR3: TGTGCCACCAGCATGAATTACAACGAGCAGTACTTC.

J is TRBJ2-7 and V is TRBV13; 12 bases agree with TRBD1. This CDR3 contains 15 residues. The V gene end was trimmed by 5 bases and the J gene end by 5 bases; junction bases not matched to a gene: 7. Per the germline V gene, CDR1 is PRHDT and CDR2 is FYEKMQ (reference sequence). CDR3 sequence: CASSNKGQGADEQYF. For the CDR3, the DNA is TGTGCCAGCAGCAATAAGGGACAGGGGGCGGACGAGCAGTACTTC.

The V gene is TRBV6-1, the J gene TRBJ2-7; D could derive from TRBD1 or TRBD2 (5 bases each). The germline gives CDR1 MNHNS, CDR2 SASEGT. This CDR3 comprises 13 residues. The V end was cut by 8 bases, the J end by 5 bases, with 16 bases between. Here the CDR3 DNA reads TGTGCCAGCGACTTCCGGGACGCCAACGAGCAGTACTTC. As protein: CASDFRDANEQYF.

The chain has TRBV27 and TRBJ2-1; 7 bases match TRBD2. The CDR3 spans 15 residues. CDR1 MNHEY and CDR2 SMNVEV come from the germline V gene (reference sequence). V lost 2 bases, J lost 5 bases, and 6 bases stayed unmatched. CDR3 loop: CASSLVAGVHNEQFF. In nucleotides, the CDR3 is TGTGCCAGCAGTTTAGTTGCGGGGGTGCACAATGAGCAGTTCTTC.

V usage is TRBV30 and J usage is TRBJ1-3; weak D call: TRBD1 (5 bases). V was clipped by 4 bases and J by 2 bases, with 9 bases between them. Germline V gene data show CDR1 as GTSNPN and CDR2 as SVGIG (reference sequence). The CDR3 is 13 residues long. The chain's CDR3 is CAWKSGTGNTIYF. The DNA of the CDR3 is TGTGCCTGGAAATCAGGGACTGGAAACACCATATATTTT.

The rearrangement uses TRBV5-6 and TRBJ2-7; TRBD1 agrees at 7 bases. Losses at the gene ends were 0 bases for V and 2 bases for J; bases not matched to a gene: 2. This CDR3 region has 14 residues. Germline V CDR1 and CDR2: SGHDT, YYEEEE. In DNA, the CDR3 is TGTGCCAGCAGCTTGGTGGGACAGACCTACGAGCAGTACTTC. Amino acid sequence: CASSLVGQTYEQYF. Full variable domain (outside the CDR3, taken from reference TRBV5-6 and TRBJ2-7): DAGVTQSPTHLIKTRGQQVTLRCSPKSGHDTVSWYQQALGQGPQFIFQYYEEEERQRGNFPDRFSGHQFPNYSSELNVNALLLGDSALYLCASSLVGQTYEQYFGPGTRLTVT.

This clone appeared a single time. In DNA, the CDR3 is TGTGCCAGCAGCTTCAAAGGGGCCCCTGTTACAGATACGCAGTATTTT. It codes for CASSFKGAPVTDTQYF. The rearrangement joins TRBV7-6 to TRBJ2-3, with D perhaps matching TRBD1 (5 bases). The CDR3 contains 16 residues. Germline CDR1 reads SGHVS; CDR2 reads FNYEAQ. V dropped 3 bases and J dropped 3 bases, with 16 bases sitting between them. Using reference TRBV7-6 and TRBJ2-3 for the parts outside the CDR3, the full variable domain is GAGVSQSPRYKVTKRGQDVALRCDPISGHVSLYWYRQALGQGPEFLTYFNYEAQQDKSGLPNDRFSAERPEGSISTLTIQRTEQRDSAMYRCASSFKGAPVTDTQYFGPGTRLTVL.

The chain uses TRBV12-5 and TRBJ2-5, with 11 bases lining up with TRBD2. With 1 base clipped from V and 4 bases from J, the junction kept 2 bases outside the gene matches. This CDR3 is built from 15 residues. Germline V gene lookup returns CDR1 LGHNT and CDR2 FRNRAP. The CDR3 spells CASGLATSGGETQYF. CDR3 nucleotides: TGTGCTAGTGGTTTGGCAACTAGCGGGGGAGAGACCCAGTACTTC.

This clone was seen just once. The chain uses TRBV13 and TRBJ2-7, with a weak D call TRBD1 (7 bases). V gave up 5 bases and J gave up 2 bases, with 13 bases separating them. The germline gives CDR1 PRHDT, CDR2 FYEKMQ (reference sequence). The CDR3 sequence is 14 residues long. For the CDR3, the DNA is TGTGCCAGCAGCGCGGGACAGCATCCCTACGAGCAGTACTTC. Residues: CASSAGQHPYEQYF.

This chain joins TRBV5-1 and TRBJ1-2; D may be TRBD1 (6 bases). Germline CDR1 is SGHRS and CDR2 is YFSETQ. Between the trimmed V and J ends, which lost 4 bases and 0 bases, there was a span of 10 bases. The CDR3 has 14 amino acids. The CDR3 loop reads CASSLAGANYGYTF. The CDR3, as DNA: TGCGCCAGCAGCCTGGCAGGGGCTAACTATGGCTACACCTTC.

The chain is built from TRBV11-1 and TRBJ2-7; TRBD1 matches 7 bases. Germline V gives CDR1 SGHAT, CDR2 FQDESV (reference sequence). The CDR3 contains 14 residues. The V segment lost 3 bases and the J segment 1 base; nucleotides outside the gene matches: 3. CDR3 in amino acids: CASSFMGQSYEQYF. CDR3 DNA sequence: TGTGCCAGCAGCTTTATGGGACAGTCCTACGAGCAGTACTTC. Full variable domain (rest looked up from reference TRBV11-1 and TRBJ2-7): EAEVAQSPRYKITEKSQAVAFWCDPISGHATLYWYRQILGQGPELLVQFQDESVVDDSQLPKDRFSAERLKGVDSTLKIQPAELGDSAMYLCASSFMGQSYEQYFGPGTRLTVT.

The chain links TRBV2 to TRBJ1-1; D uncertain. Per germline, CDR1 SNHLY and CDR2 FYNNEI. The germline V and J ends were trimmed by 3 bases and 8 bases, with 10 bases remaining between them. The CDR3 extends over 12 amino acids. The CDR3 reads CASSEGIPEAFF. CDR3 coding DNA: TGTGCCAGCAGTGAGGGGATCCCGGAAGCTTTCTTT.